Below, 30 T cell receptor beta chains from the same sample are listed, as sequenced in a study of T cells after yellow fever vaccination. TCRdb used MiXCR to reprocess the 5' RACE reads, holding one entry per CDR3 protein. The sample includes fewer than 450,000 distinct CDR3 sequences, 7% to 9% of them seen just once. Source: PBMCs, taken approximately 40 days after the first yellow fever vaccination. The receptors here all came from a man between 18 and 35 years old who received the YFV17D yellow fever vaccine.

This clonotype appeared a few times. The CDR3: CASSVGGGHPTDTQYF. DNA of the CDR3: TGTGCCAGCAGCGTAGGAGGGGGGCACCCCACAGATACGCAGTATTTT. V and J are TRBV9 and TRBJ2-3; D could derive from TRBD1 or TRBD2 (6 bases each). The CDR3 runs to 16 residues. V was pared by 0 bases and J by 2 bases, with 13 bases between. Germline lookup yields CDR1 SGDLS and CDR2 YYNGEE.

This clonotype was counted only a few times. The V gene is TRBV20-1, the J gene TRBJ2-1, with D possibly matching TRBD2 (5 bases). Germline CDR1 is DFQATT and CDR2 is SNEGSKA (reference sequence). The CDR3 extends over 12 amino acids. With 8 bases removed from V and 6 bases from J, the gap between germline ends came to 14 bases. This chain's CDR3 is CSPRRLLNEQFF. CDR3 nucleotides: TGCAGTCCCCGTAGACTACTCAATGAGCAGTTCTTC.

The genes are TRBV29-1 and TRBJ2-1; 9 bases map to TRBD2. Germline loops: CDR1 SQVTM, CDR2 ANQGSEA. Losses at the gene ends were 1 base for V and 8 bases for J; bases not matched to a gene: 9. The CDR3 length is 15 residues. CDR3 sequence reads: CSVEVGRGGGDEQFF. The CDR3 DNA follows: TGCAGCGTTGAAGTGGGGCGGGGGGGAGGAGATGAGCAGTTCTTC.

This chain uses TRBV28 with TRBJ1-3; possible D gene TRBD1, 5 bases. The germline gives CDR1 MDHEN, CDR2 SYDVKM. V lost 8 bases to trimming and J lost 0 bases, with 29 bases between them. The CDR3 is 20 residues long. This chain's CDR3 is CASETVSPGVGGSSGNTIYF. CDR3 DNA sequence: TGTGCCAGCGAGACAGTCTCCCCCGGGGTTGGGGGGAGCTCTGGAAACACCATATATTTT.

This clonotype came up once. V is TRBV6-1 and J is TRBJ2-3; 8 bases align to TRBD1. This CDR3 is 16 amino acids long. The V segment lost 6 bases and the J segment 2 bases; nucleotides outside the gene matches: 10. In germline, CDR1 is MNHNS, CDR2 SASEGT. CDR3 protein: CASSQAGGSFTDTQYF. Here the CDR3 DNA reads TGTGCCAGCAGCCAAGCAGGGGGCTCATTCACAGATACGCAGTATTTT.

This clonotype occurred a few times. V is TRBV5-1 and J is TRBJ2-3; D remains ambiguous. There are 12 residues in the CDR3. Germline V CDR1 and CDR2: SGHRS, YFSETQ. V gave up 4 bases and J gave up 5 bases, with 8 bases separating them. CDR3 sequence: CASSTTKDTQYF. CDR3 DNA sequence: TGCGCCAGCAGCACAACTAAAGATACGCAGTATTTT.

The chain employs TRBV12-3 or TRBV12-4 and TRBJ2-3; 7 bases are a match to TRBD1. CDR3 length: 14 amino acids. V shed 6 bases, J shed 12 bases, and the junction held 15 bases outside the gene matches. CDR3 protein: CASSPDQAQGIQYF. The DNA of the CDR3 is TGTGCCAGCAGCCCAGACCAAGCACAGGGGATACAGTATTTT.

This clonotype was seen only a few times. The genes are TRBV18 and TRBJ2-5; 8 bases line up with TRBD1. J lost 5 bases, V lost 4 bases, and 6 bases had no gene match. Germline CDR1 reads KGHSH; CDR2 reads LQKENI. The CDR3 covers 14 residues. This CDR3 reads CASSQQDRAETQYF. Written as DNA, the CDR3 is TGTGCCAGCTCACAGCAGGACAGGGCGGAGACCCAGTACTTC.

The V and J genes are TRBV19 and TRBJ2-5, with D tentatively TRBD1 (6 bases). Germline CDR1 reads LNHDA; CDR2 reads SQIVND (reference sequence). Trimming stripped 5 bases from V and 5 bases from J, with 18 bases between. The CDR3 spans 15 residues. The CDR3 sequence: CASSLSGVLQETQYF. CDR3 nucleotide sequence: TGTGCCAGTAGTCTATCAGGGGTTCTCCAGGAGACCCAGTACTTC. The whole variable domain, remainder taken from reference TRBV19 and TRBJ2-5, is DGGITQSPKYLFRKEGQNVTLSCEQNLNHDAMYWYRQDPGQGLRLIYYSQIVNDFQKGDIAEGYSVSREKKESFPLTVTSAQKNPTAFYLCASSLSGVLQETQYFGPGTRLLVL.

Only a few counts were recorded for this clonotype. The chain has TRBV6-5 and TRBJ1-6; TRBD1 matches 7 bases. V lost 0 bases, J lost 10 bases, and 6 bases stayed unmatched. The CDR3 has 15 residues. Germline values: CDR1 MNHEY, CDR2 SVGAGI. The CDR3 is CASSYSPGGASPLHF. Written as DNA, the CDR3 is TGTGCCAGCAGTTACTCGCCAGGGGGTGCCTCACCCCTCCACTTT.

As concerns this clonotype: The CDR3 ends on some other residue instead of the conserved phenylalanine or tryptophan, so this is likely a read error. The DNA is omitted, as the CDR3 cannot be located on it reliably, and the CDR3 follows TCRdb's listing. J is TRBJ1-4 and V is TRBV7-8. The CDR3 comprises 14 residues, both ends counted. From germline, CDR1 is SGHVS and CDR2 FQNEAQ. CDR3 protein: CASGPRLLGGELLC.

This clonotype was counted between two and nine times. The rearrangement links TRBV12-3 or TRBV12-4 to TRBJ1-5, with D perhaps TRBD1 (5 bases). This CDR3 is built from 16 residues. The V end lost 3 bases, the J end lost 5 bases, and 17 bases lay between the germline ends. This CDR3 reads CASSFEAGPPHQPQHF. DNA of the CDR3: TGTGCCAGCAGTTTCGAAGCGGGACCACCTCATCAGCCCCAGCATTTT.

The genes are TRBV11-1 and TRBJ1-1; D gene ambiguous. The CDR3 extends over 14 amino acids. Germline CDR1 is SGHAT and CDR2 is FQDESV (reference sequence). With 4 bases removed from V and 3 bases from J, the gap between germline ends came to 12 bases. Here the CDR3 reads CASSSDPGDTEAFF. CDR3 DNA sequence: TGTGCCAGCAGCTCGGACCCAGGAGACACTGAAGCTTTCTTT.

This clonotype has a handful of counts. The CDR3 DNA sequence: TGTGCCAGCAGTCGCAAGGACGCAAGCTCTGGAAACACCATATATTTT. Amino acids: CASSRKDASSGNTIYF. The rearrangement uses TRBV6-2 or TRBV6-3 and TRBJ1-3, with unresolved D. The germline V and J ends were trimmed by 5 bases and 0 bases, with 14 bases remaining between them. This CDR3 has 16 amino acids. Germline V gene lookup returns CDR1 MNHEY and CDR2 SVGEGT.

The J gene is TRBJ1-2, the V gene TRBV7-9; D is ambiguous. Germline-derived CDR1 and CDR2 are SEHNR and FQNEAQ (reference sequence). The V gene lost 3 bases and the J gene lost 1 base, with 9 bases spanning the gap. The CDR3 loop spans 14 amino acids. CDR3 nucleotides: TGTGCCAGCAGCTTTAACGAATTTAACTATGGCTACACCTTC. As protein: CASSFNEFNYGYTF.

The chain is built from TRBV4-2 and TRBJ1-4, with a weak D call TRBD1 (6 bases). With 7 bases removed from V and 7 bases from J, the gap between germline ends came to 13 bases. This CDR3 is built from 13 residues. The germline V gene encodes CDR1 LGHNA and CDR2 YNFKEQ. CDR3 nucleotides: TGTGCCAGCACGACAGGAAGGTTTGAAAAACTGTTTTTT. Residues: CASTTGRFEKLFF.

A few counts support this clonotype. The chain employs TRBV10-3 and TRBJ2-2; maybe TRBD2 (6 bases). Germline V gene lookup returns CDR1 ENHRY and CDR2 SYGVKD. CDR3 length: 14 residues. V was clipped by 6 bases and J by 4 bases, with 12 bases between them. For the CDR3, the DNA is TGTGCCATCAGCCGGCGGGAAAGCACCGGGGAGCTGTTTTTT. It encodes CAISRRESTGELFF.

The J gene is TRBJ2-7, the V gene TRBV11-2; 9 bases map to TRBD1. Germline loops: CDR1 SGHAT, CDR2 FQNNGV. The CDR3 covers 14 residues. V was pared by 5 bases and J by 2 bases, with 4 bases of the junction left unmatched. This chain's CDR3 is CASSPGTGTYEQYV. For the CDR3, the DNA is TGTGCCAGCAGCCCGGGGACAGGGACCTACGAGCAGTACGTC.

This rearrangement joins TRBV7-2 to TRBJ2-1, with 8 bases fitting TRBD1. J was trimmed by 7 bases and V by 1 base; bases with no gene match: 6. There are 15 residues in the CDR3. From germline, CDR1 is SGHTA and CDR2 FQGNSA. CDR3 sequence reads: CASSLGHRGTNEQFF. The CDR3 region has the DNA TGTGCCAGCAGCTTAGGGCACAGGGGGACAAATGAGCAGTTCTTC.

The rearrangement joins TRBV5-1 to TRBJ1-1; 8 bases agree with TRBD1. CDR1 and CDR2 (germline): SGHRS, YFSETQ. V was clipped by 4 bases and J by 0 bases; unmatched bases: 5. The CDR3 runs to 15 residues. DNA of the CDR3: TGCGCCAGCAGCGGAAGGGACAGGATGAACACTGAAGCTTTCTTT. Its protein is CASSGRDRMNTEAFF.

This clonotype has ten or more counts. This chain connects TRBV20-1 to TRBJ1-2, with a possible D match to TRBD1 (5 bases). The CDR3 is 11 residues long. The V and J ends lost 3 bases and 6 bases respectively, with 8 bases between them. The germline gives CDR1 DFQATT, CDR2 SNEGSKA (reference sequence). The CDR3 reads CSASKGDGYTF. In DNA form, the CDR3 reads TGCAGTGCTAGTAAAGGGGATGGCTACACCTTC.

V is TRBV3-1 and J is TRBJ2-3, with D possibly TRBD2 on 5 matching bases. Trimming pared 0 bases from V and 5 bases from J, leaving 9 bases between. CDR1 and CDR2 (germline): LGHDT, YNNKEL (reference sequence). The CDR3 covers 14 residues. CDR3 protein: CASSQDDRGDTQYF. In nucleotides, the CDR3 is TGTGCCAGCAGCCAAGATGACCGGGGAGATACGCAGTATTTT.

The sample holds a few counts of this clonotype. This chain joins TRBV12-3 or TRBV12-4 and TRBJ1-6; no definite D call. The CDR3 totals 14 residues. Trimming took 4 bases from V and 10 from J, leaving 14 bases between them. This chain's CDR3 is CASSSEPAASPLHF. The CDR3 bases are TGTGCCAGCAGTTCCGAACCAGCAGCCTCACCCCTCCACTTT.

This clonotype was found many times. The rearrangement joins TRBV5-1 to TRBJ2-5; D gene unclear. From germline, CDR1 is SGHRS and CDR2 YFSETQ. The CDR3 spans 15 residues. V shed 2 bases and J shed 4 bases, with 15 bases lying between them. The CDR3 nucleotides are TGCGCCAGCAGCTTAGGCCTAGAGGTGGGAGAGACCCAGTACTTC. It yields the protein CASSLGLEVGETQYF. Combining the CDR3 with reference TRBV5-1 and TRBJ2-5 gives the whole variable domain KAGVTQTPRYLIKTRGQQVTLSCSPISGHRSVSWYQQTPGQGLQFLFEYFSETQRNKGNFPGRFSGRQFSNSRSEMNVSTLELGDSALYLCASSLGLEVGETQYFGPGTRLLVL.

This clonotype was detected only a few times. V gene TRBV7-2 combines with J gene TRBJ1-5; 8 nucleotides match TRBD1. Germline V CDR1 and CDR2: SGHTA, FQGNSA. This CDR3 region has 15 residues. Trimming cost V 5 bases and J 4 bases; bases outside gene matches: 7. The CDR3 is CASSERQGKNQPQHF. The CDR3 coding sequence is TGTGCCAGCAGCGAAAGACAGGGGAAAAATCAGCCCCAGCATTTT.

This clonotype was picked up many times. CDR3 DNA sequence: TGTGCCAGCAGAAAAACGGGGGGGCCGGGTGAGCAGTTCTTC. Encoded protein: CASRKTGGPGEQFF. The genes are TRBV6-2 or TRBV6-3 and TRBJ2-1; 8 bases map to TRBD2. The CDR3 contains 14 residues. Germline CDR1 and CDR2: MNHEY and SVGEGT. V trimming: 6 bases; J trimming: 9 bases; junction bases outside the gene matches: 10.

The rearrangement links TRBV18 to TRBJ2-5, with D perhaps matching TRBD2 (6 bases). The ends were cut back, 6 bases at V and 2 bases at J, with 13 bases in the middle. The CDR3 runs 14 residues. The germline V gene has CDR1 KGHSH and CDR2 LQKENI. CDR3 amino acids: CASSLNGGQETQYF. The CDR3 coding sequence is TGTGCCAGCTCGCTAAATGGGGGGCAAGAGACCCAGTACTTC. Looking up the rest from reference TRBV18 and TRBJ2-5 gives the full variable domain: NAGVMQNPRHLVRRRGQEARLRCSPMKGHSHVYWYRQLPEEGLKFMVYLQKENIIDESGMPKERFSAEFPKEGPSILRIQQVVRGDSAAYFCASSLNGGQETQYFGPGTRLLVL.

The chain joins TRBV7-2 to TRBJ2-1; D is undetermined. Germline V lookup: CDR1 SGHTA, CDR2 FQGNSA. V was trimmed by 5 bases and J by 10 bases, leaving 12 bases between them. There are 12 residues in the CDR3. The CDR3: CASSPELGEQFF. Written as DNA, the CDR3 is TGTGCCAGCAGCCCGGAGCTTGGGGAGCAGTTCTTC. Combining the CDR3 with reference TRBV7-2 and TRBJ2-1 gives the whole variable domain GAGVSQSPSNKVTEKGKDVELRCDPISGHTALYWYRQSLGQGLEFLIYFQGNSAPDKSGLPSDRFSAERTGGSVSTLTIQRTQQEDSAVYLCASSPELGEQFFGPGTRLTVL.

The gene calls are TRBV7-2 and TRBJ2-5; perhaps TRBD1 as D (5 bases). The CDR3 has 15 amino acids. V was pared by 2 bases and J by 2 bases, with 12 bases between. Germline V gene lookup returns CDR1 SGHTA and CDR2 FQGNSA. CDR3: CASSLFQGGQETQYF. DNA for the CDR3: TGTGCCAGCAGCTTATTCCAGGGTGGTCAAGAGACCCAGTACTTC.

This rearrangement joins TRBV12-3 or TRBV12-4 to TRBJ1-2, with 11 positions matching TRBD1. Trimming cost V 6 bases and J 7 bases; bases outside gene matches: 4. This CDR3 contains 13 residues. CDR3 residues: CASRVGTGGGYTF. DNA of the CDR3: TGTGCCAGCAGGGTCGGGACAGGGGGTGGCTACACCTTC.